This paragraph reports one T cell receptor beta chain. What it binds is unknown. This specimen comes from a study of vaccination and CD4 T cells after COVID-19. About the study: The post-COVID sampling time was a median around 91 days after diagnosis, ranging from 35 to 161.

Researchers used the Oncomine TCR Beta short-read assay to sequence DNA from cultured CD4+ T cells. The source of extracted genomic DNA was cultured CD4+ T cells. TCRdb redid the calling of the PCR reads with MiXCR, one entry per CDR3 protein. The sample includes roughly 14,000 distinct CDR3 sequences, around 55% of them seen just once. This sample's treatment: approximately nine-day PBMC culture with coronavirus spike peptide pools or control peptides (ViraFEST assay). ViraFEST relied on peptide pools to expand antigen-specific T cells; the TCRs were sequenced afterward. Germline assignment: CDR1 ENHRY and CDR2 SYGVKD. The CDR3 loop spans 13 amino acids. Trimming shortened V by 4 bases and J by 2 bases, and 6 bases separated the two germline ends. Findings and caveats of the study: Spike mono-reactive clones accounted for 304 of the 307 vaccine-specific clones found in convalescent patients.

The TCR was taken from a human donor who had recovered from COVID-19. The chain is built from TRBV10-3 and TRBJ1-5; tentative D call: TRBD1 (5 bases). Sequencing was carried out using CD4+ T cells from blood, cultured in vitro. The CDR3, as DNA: TGTGCCATCAGTGGGGACGGCAATCAGCCCCAGCATTTT. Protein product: CAISGDGNQPQHF.